What follows are 21 T cell receptor beta chains derived from one specimen sequenced in a study of blood T cell repertoires in COVID-19 (TCRdb year 2020). Libraries came from the immunoSEQ multiplex PCR assay. Sourced from immuneACCESS, this table was stored by TCRdb with only in-frame sequences that have V and J called. A share of the clones is absent; for the studies checked, an unresolved V gene accounts for under half, and the remainder has no known explanation. Counted in this sample were 100,000 or so clones; about 90% of them appeared once. Clones ranked in the top ten supply 11% of the sample. Source material: peripheral blood. Every receptor here comes from a woman aged 30 to 39 with acute or convalescent COVID-19.

The CDR3 DNA follows: TGCGCCAGCAGCCTCCGACAGGGCCTCAGCTACGAGCAGTACTTC. It translates to CASSLRQGLSYEQYF. V is TRBV4-1 and J is TRBJ2-7, with 7 bases identical to TRBD1. There are 15 residues in the CDR3. The germline CDR1 and CDR2 sequences are MGHRA and YSYEKL. V lost 4 bases, J lost 3 bases, and 9 bases stayed unmatched.

The CDR3 here is CASSYSLHINYGYTF. The CDR3 nucleotides are TGTGCCAGCAGTTACTCGTTGCACATTAACTATGGCTACACCTTC. The chain recombines TRBV6-5 with TRBJ1-2; D is uncertain. Germline V gene sequence: CDR1 MNHEY, CDR2 SVGAGI. This CDR3 has 15 residues. V was pared by 0 bases and J by 1 base, with 9 bases between.

This rearrangement joins TRBV7-8 to TRBJ2-1, with D maybe TRBD1 (6 bases). V was shortened by 5 bases and J by 7 bases, with 21 bases between the two germline ends. In germline, CDR1 is SGHVS, CDR2 FQNEAQ. The CDR3 length is 16 residues. CDR3 DNA: TGTGCCAGCAGCGCAACAGAACAGGGCTTACCAAATGAGCAGTTCTTC. Protein: CASSATEQGLPNEQFF.

The chain couples TRBV19 to TRBJ2-3; TRBD2 matches at 10 bases. V shed 7 bases and J 1 base; nucleotides not matched to a gene: 5. The CDR3 length is 15 residues. The germline CDR1 and CDR2 sequences are LNHDA and SQIVND (reference sequence). The DNA for the CDR3 is TGTGCCAGTAAGAGCGGGGGGGCCGGCACAGATACGCAGTATTTT. The encoded protein is CASKSGGAGTDTQYF. The full variable domain, in which reference TRBV19 and TRBJ2-3 provide the parts outside the CDR3, is DGGITQSPKYLFRKEGQNVTLSCEQNLNHDAMYWYRQDPGQGLRLIYYSQIVNDFQKGDIAEGYSVSREKKESFPLTVTSAQKNPTAFYLCASKSGGAGTDTQYFGPGTRLTVL.

The chain joins TRBV6-5 to TRBJ1-5; D unclear. The CDR3 length is 14 residues. V lost 3 bases, J lost 4 bases, and 10 bases lay in between. Germline assignment: CDR1 MNHEY and CDR2 SVGAGI. The CDR3 nucleotides are TGTGCCAGCAGTTATAGTGGGGAGAATCAGCCCCAGCATTTT. Translation: CASSYSGENQPQHF.

The chain couples TRBV27 to TRBJ1-3; 7 bases agree with TRBD1. This CDR3 region has 18 residues. The germline V gene has CDR1 MNHEY and CDR2 SMNVEV (reference sequence). J was trimmed by 2 bases and V by 0 bases; bases with no gene match: 10. CDR3 sequence (DNA): TGTGCCAGCAGTTTATCGGGCGGGACAGTTCAGGCTGGAAACACCATATATTTT. It encodes CASSLSGGTVQAGNTIYF.

This chain connects TRBV6-5 to TRBJ1-1; possible D gene TRBD1, 5 bases. This CDR3 spans 15 amino acids. The ends were cut back, 8 bases at V and 1 base at J, with 17 bases in the middle. Germline V gene data show CDR1 as MNHEY and CDR2 as SVGAGI. Written as DNA, the CDR3 is TGTGCCAGCCGGACTGCGGAGGGGAAGAACACTGAAGCTTTCTTT. Encoded protein: CASRTAEGKNTEAFF.

V is TRBV14 and J is TRBJ1-2; 7 bases line up with TRBD1. Germline trimming cut 5 bases from V and 1 base from J; bases unmatched to any gene: 10. Germline values: CDR1 SGHDN, CDR2 FVKESK. The CDR3 is 16 residues long. The CDR3 sequence: CASSATGQYFNYGYTF. As DNA, the CDR3 is TGTGCCAGCAGCGCTACGGGACAGTATTTTAACTATGGCTACACCTTC.

This clone was seen more than once but under ten times. The chain has TRBV2 and TRBJ2-2, with 12 bases lining up with TRBD1. The CDR3 length is 14 residues. Trimming at V came to 6 bases and at J to 7 bases, leaving 3 bases not matched to a gene. The germline V gene has CDR1 SNHLY and CDR2 FYNNEI. The CDR3, as DNA: TGTGCCAGCAGGGGACAGGGGGCTTTCGGGGAGCTGTTTTTT. Its protein product is CASRGQGAFGELFF.

About this clone itself: The junction departs from the called germline gene at one end, perhaps through a read error. This rearrangement joins TRBV7-3 to TRBJ1-1, with no clear D. Germline V gives CDR1 SGHTA, CDR2 FQGTGA. The CDR3 sequence is 14 residues long. The CDR3 spells CASRLTRDGTEAFF. The CDR3, as DNA: TGTGCCAGCAGATTAACCCGGGATGGCACTGAAGCTTTCTTT.

This clone was observed a single time. V and J are TRBV7-9 and TRBJ2-4, with TRBD1 matching 9 bases. The germline V gene has CDR1 SEHNR and CDR2 FQNEAQ (reference sequence). Trimming cost V 1 base and J 3 bases; bases outside gene matches: 4. CDR3 size: 16 residues. CDR3 nucleotide sequence: TGTGCCAGCAGCTTAGGTGGGACAGGGTACAAAAACATTCAGTACTTC. Encoded protein: CASSLGGTGYKNIQYF. The whole variable domain, filled in from reference TRBV7-9 and TRBJ2-4, reads DTGVSQNPRHKITKRGQNVTFRCDPISEHNRLYWYRQTLGQGPEFLTYFQNEAQLEKSRLLSDRFSAERPKGSFSTLEIQRTEQGDSAMYLCASSLGGTGYKNIQYFGAGTRLSVL.

The chain carries TRBV7-9 and TRBJ1-2; D gene unclear. Germline CDR1 SEHNR, CDR2 FQNEAQ (reference sequence). Trimming took 4 bases from V and 8 from J, leaving 20 bases between them. The length of the CDR3 is 15 residues. The CDR3 DNA sequence: TGTGCCAGCAGCTCCCCTACCTGGCAGAGGTTCGGCTACACCTTC. This sequence encodes CASSSPTWQRFGYTF.

This chain connects TRBV9 to TRBJ2-3; the match to TRBD1 covers 7 bases. V shed 3 bases, J shed 1 base, and the junction held 5 bases outside the gene matches. Looked up from germline, CDR1 is SGDLS and CDR2 is YYNGEE. CDR3 length: 15 residues. This CDR3 is CASSAWDSRTDTQYF. As DNA, the CDR3 is TGTGCCAGCAGCGCTTGGGACAGTCGCACAGATACGCAGTATTTT.

This sequence joins TRBV30 and TRBJ2-2, with TRBD1 matching 8 bases. The CDR3 totals 13 residues. Trimming at V came to 6 bases and at J to 6 bases, leaving 6 bases not matched to a gene. Germline V CDR1 and CDR2: GTSNPN, SVGIG (reference sequence). This chain's CDR3 is CACLRGRSGELFF. As DNA, the CDR3 is TGTGCCTGTCTCAGGGGGCGATCCGGGGAGCTGTTTTTT.

This clone was seen only once. The chain employs TRBV6-5 and TRBJ1-4; possibly TRBD1 for D (6 bases). Trimming removed 6 bases at V and 8 bases at J, with 16 bases between. The CDR3 has 14 amino acids. Germline V gene data show CDR1 as MNHEY and CDR2 as SVGAGI. CDR3 loop: CASSPPGDREKLFF. CDR3 DNA sequence: TGTGCCAGCAGCCCCCCAGGGGACCGGGAAAAACTGTTTTTT.

The gene calls are TRBV9 and TRBJ2-1, with D possibly being TRBD2 (6 bases). Trimming left V 0 bases short and J 3 bases short, with 7 bases between. CDR1 is SGDLS and CDR2 is YYNGEE in the germline V gene. CDR3 length: 14 amino acids. Here the CDR3 DNA reads TGTGCCAGCAGCGTAGAGGGAGGCTACAATGAGCAGTTCTTC. This codes for CASSVEGGYNEQFF.

This clone was observed a single time. The chain employs TRBV30 and TRBJ1-1; D uncertain. Deletions cut 5 bases from V and 2 bases from J, with 9 bases between. Germline values: CDR1 GTSNPN, CDR2 SVGIG (reference sequence). This CDR3 region has 12 residues. Here the CDR3 DNA reads TGTGCCTGGTCCCAGTTAAACACTGAAGCTTTCTTT. Translated, it gives CAWSQLNTEAFF.

The J gene is TRBJ2-1, the V gene TRBV28; D is possibly TRBD2 (5 bases). The CDR3 contains 13 residues. V dropped 5 bases and J dropped 6 bases, with 11 bases sitting between them. The germline gives CDR1 MDHEN, CDR2 SYDVKM. The CDR3 DNA reads TGTGCCAGCAGTGCAGGACGGGGCAATGAGCAGTTCTTC. It codes for CASSAGRGNEQFF.

In this sample, this clone turned up a few times. The chain joins TRBV19 to TRBJ2-7; 11 bases fit TRBD2. This CDR3 is built from 13 residues. Germline-derived CDR1 and CDR2 are LNHDA and SQIVND (reference sequence). The trim removed 9 bases at V and 6 bases at J, leaving 7 bases unmatched. The CDR3: CASRLAGSLEQYF. The CDR3 region has the DNA TGTGCCAGCCGACTAGCGGGGTCTCTCGAGCAGTACTTC.

V and J are TRBV10-3 and TRBJ2-3; 8 nucleotides agree with TRBD1. This CDR3 has 12 residues. Losses at the gene ends were 8 bases for V and 6 bases for J; bases not matched to a gene: 4. CDR1 ENHRY and CDR2 SYGVKD come from the germline V gene. The CDR3, as DNA: TGTGCCATCGGGACAGGAGGCGATACGCAGTATTTT. This codes for CAIGTGGDTQYF.

V is TRBV12-3 or TRBV12-4 and J is TRBJ1-5; TRBD1 agrees at 7 bases. CDR3 length equals 13 residues. V was pared by 6 bases and J by 6 bases, with 5 bases of the junction left unmatched. CDR3 bases: TGTGCCAGCAGGCCGACAGGGAGTCAGCCCCAGCATTTT. It codes for CASRPTGSQPQHF.